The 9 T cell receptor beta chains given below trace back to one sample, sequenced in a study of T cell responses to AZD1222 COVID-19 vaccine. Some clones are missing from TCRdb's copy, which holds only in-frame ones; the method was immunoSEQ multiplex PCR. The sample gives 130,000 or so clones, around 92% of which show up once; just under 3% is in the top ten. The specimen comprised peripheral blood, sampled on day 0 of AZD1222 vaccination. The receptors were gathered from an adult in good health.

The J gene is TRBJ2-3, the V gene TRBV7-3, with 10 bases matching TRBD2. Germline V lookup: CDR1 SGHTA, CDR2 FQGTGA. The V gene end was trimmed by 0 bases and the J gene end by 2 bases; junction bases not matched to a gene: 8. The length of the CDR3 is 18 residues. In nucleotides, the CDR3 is TGTGCCAGCAGCTTAACAGGGCCAGCGGGAGGGACCACAGATACGCAGTATTTT. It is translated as CASSLTGPAGGTTDTQYF.

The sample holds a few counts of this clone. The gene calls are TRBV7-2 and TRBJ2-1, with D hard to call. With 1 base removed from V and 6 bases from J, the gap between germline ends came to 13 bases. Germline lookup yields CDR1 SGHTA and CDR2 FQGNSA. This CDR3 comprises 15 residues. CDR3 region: CASSLGDWRTNEQFF. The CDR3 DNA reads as TGTGCCAGCAGCTTAGGTGACTGGAGAACCAATGAGCAGTTCTTC.

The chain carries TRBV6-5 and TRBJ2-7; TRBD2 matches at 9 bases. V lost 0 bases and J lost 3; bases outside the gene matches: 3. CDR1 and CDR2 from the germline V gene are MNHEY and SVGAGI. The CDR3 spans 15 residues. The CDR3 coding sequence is TGTGCCAGCAGTTACTCTAGCGGGAGTGTCTACGAGCAGTACTTC. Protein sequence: CASSYSSGSVYEQYF.

The DNA for the CDR3 is TGTGCCAGCAGTTGGGGACTGAAGGGGGATGAGCAGTTCTTC. Translated: CASSWGLKGDEQFF. V is TRBV6-5 and J is TRBJ2-1; D could derive from TRBD1 or TRBD2 (6 bases each). There are 14 residues in the CDR3. The germline V and J ends were trimmed by 4 bases and 8 bases, with 15 bases remaining between them. Germline V CDR1 and CDR2: MNHEY, SVGAGI.

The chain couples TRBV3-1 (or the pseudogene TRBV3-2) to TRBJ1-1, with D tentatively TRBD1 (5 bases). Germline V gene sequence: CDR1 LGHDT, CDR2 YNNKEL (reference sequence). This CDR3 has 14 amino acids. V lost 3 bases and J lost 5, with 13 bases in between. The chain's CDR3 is CASSHRGVGTEAFF. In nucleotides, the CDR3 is TGTGCCAGCAGCCACAGAGGGGTAGGGACTGAAGCTTTCTTT.

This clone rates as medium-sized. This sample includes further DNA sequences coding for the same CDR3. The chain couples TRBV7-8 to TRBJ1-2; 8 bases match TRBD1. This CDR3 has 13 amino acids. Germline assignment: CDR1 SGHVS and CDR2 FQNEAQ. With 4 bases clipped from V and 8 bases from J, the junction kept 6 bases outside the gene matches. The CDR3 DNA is TGTGCCAGCAGCTCGGACAGGGCGGTGGGCTACACCTTC. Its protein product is CASSSDRAVGYTF.

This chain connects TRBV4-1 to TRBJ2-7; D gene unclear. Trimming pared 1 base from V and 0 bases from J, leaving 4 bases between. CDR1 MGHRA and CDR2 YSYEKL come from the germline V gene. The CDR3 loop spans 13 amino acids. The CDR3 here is CASSQGPSYEQYF. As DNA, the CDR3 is TGCGCCAGCAGCCAAGGCCCCTCCTACGAGCAGTACTTC.

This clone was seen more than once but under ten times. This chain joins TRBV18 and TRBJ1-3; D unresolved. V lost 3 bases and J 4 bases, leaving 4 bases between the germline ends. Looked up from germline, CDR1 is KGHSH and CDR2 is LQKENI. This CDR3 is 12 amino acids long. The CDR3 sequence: CASSPSGNTIYF. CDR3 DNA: TGTGCCAGCTCACCTTCCGGAAACACCATATATTTT. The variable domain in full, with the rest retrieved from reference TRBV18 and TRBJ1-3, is NAGVMQNPRHLVRRRGQEARLRCSPMKGHSHVYWYRQLPEEGLKFMVYLQKENIIDESGMPKERFSAEFPKEGPSILRIQQVVRGDSAAYFCASSPSGNTIYFGEGSWLTVV.

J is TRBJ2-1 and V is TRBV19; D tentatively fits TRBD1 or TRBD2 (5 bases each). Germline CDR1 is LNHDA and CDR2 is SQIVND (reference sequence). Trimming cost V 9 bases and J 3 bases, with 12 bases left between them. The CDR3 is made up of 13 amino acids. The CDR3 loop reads CASGTVLYNEQFF. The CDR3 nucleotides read TGTGCCAGCGGGACGGTTCTCTACAATGAGCAGTTCTTC.